This T cell receptor beta chain was retrieved from a study of cytotoxic CD8 clonotypes in ibrutinib-treated CLL. Turning to the study itself: In all, roughly twelve patients were relapsed/refractory, roughly 15 were treatment-naive and 17 were IGHV unmutated. The samples contained over 250,000 productive templates on average. They also contained an average of around 94,000 productive rearrangements.

Depths of 1 in 200,000 to 1 in 1 million T cells were the sequencing target. Here immunoSEQ multiplex PCR was the method, and the copy in TCRdb shows in-frame clones only, minus some. The top ten hold under 35% of the sample, which has about 140,000 clones, 70% to 80% seen once. J lost 0 bases, V lost 6 bases, and 8 bases had no gene match. Germline CDR1 reads SGHAT; CDR2 reads FQNNGV. There are 17 residues in the CDR3. The gene calls are TRBV11-2 and TRBJ2-1; 10 bases map to TRBD2. The sample consisted of PBMCs, taken after 12 months of ibrutinib treatment. The TCR sequence derives from a human donor with chronic lymphocytic leukemia. The CDR3 nucleotides are TGTGCCAGCAGTCTTAGCGGGGGGCCGAGCTCCTACAATGAGCAGTTCTTC. Protein product: CASSLSGGPSSYNEQFF.